This T cell receptor beta chain was sequenced in a study of blood T cell repertoires in COVID-19. Study-level background: T cells, B-cell-depleted T cells, or PBMCs provided the cDNA or gDNA that served as material.

From germline, CDR1 is LGHDT and CDR2 YNNKEL (reference sequence). The CDR3 length is 14 residues. Trimming took 1 base from V and 10 from J; bases not matched to a gene: 4. Study processing details: Amplifying reference gene primers gave estimates of nucleated cell counts. Generated by immunoSEQ multiplex PCR, the TCRdb table keeps only in-frame clones and is missing some. D and trimming were read from the DNA, whereas the V and J calls and clone size are those reported in that table. The sample contains some 270,000 clones, about 83% of which appear only once. The chain combines TRBV3-1 (or the pseudogene TRBV3-2) with TRBJ1-1, with TRBD1 identical over 12 bases. Sequences were obtained from peripheral blood. The receptor was derived from a woman in her thirties or forties who had recovered from COVID-19. The CDR3: CASSQAGQGAPAFF. In nucleotides, the CDR3 is TGTGCCAGCAGCCAAGCGGGACAGGGGGCCCCAGCTTTCTTT.